Below are 26 T cell receptor beta chains sequenced from a single sample in a study of tumor-infiltrating lymphocytes in primary liver carcinoma (dated by TCRdb to 2016 to 2017). Sequencing relied on an Illumina HiSeq 2500. Using a constant-region primer and ProtoScript II reverse transcriptase, TCRbeta-specific cDNA was reverse-transcribed from 450 to 650 ng total RNA. The TCRbeta libraries were prepared through three rounds of nested multiplex PCR following a slightly modified ARM-PCR procedure. Each of the first two PCR rounds ran for about 10 cycles and used multiplex TRBV1-TRBV30 forward primers together with a Cbeta reverse primer. TCRdb reworked the public reads: Q25 trimming with fastp, MiXCR clone assembly, productive beta chains retained. Merged by CDR3 protein, the rows form single entries marked with the most common genes and DNA. A total of around 70,000 distinct CDR3 sequences appear in this sample, roughly 69% of them only once. Roughly a quarter of the sample is in the top ten clones.

Without any cell sorting, total RNA and DNA were extracted together from about 20-30 mg of bulk tissue using the AllPrep DNA/RNA mini kit. The sample was liver tumor tissue from sampling region 4. The cell subset or site label here, explained by the study, means: tumor region T4, right-lateral pole. The source of these receptors is a man aged 35 to 55 with primary liver carcinoma and hepatitis B virus infection.

In regard to this clonotype: The junction differs from germline at one of its ends, possibly a read error. The rearrangement joins TRBV4-1 to TRBJ2-2; the D gene is possibly TRBD2 (6 bases). The CDR3 totals 15 residues. The germline V gene has CDR1 MGHRA and CDR2 YSYEKL. The CDR3, as DNA: TGTACCAGCAGCCAAGATCACGGGGGAACCAGGGAGCTGTTTTTT. Its protein is CTSSQDHGGTRELFF.

Comments on this clonotype: This sequence may be a read error, since a much larger clone differs from it by one base. The chain has TRBV5-1 and TRBJ1-1, with 7 bases matching TRBD1. The CDR3 runs 14 residues. V lost 5 bases, J lost 0 bases, and 4 bases stayed unmatched. Germline CDR1 is SGHRS and CDR2 is YFSETQ. The CDR3 region is CASRAGTVNTEAFF. The CDR3 DNA reads TGCGCCAGCAGGGCCGGGACAGTGAACACTGAAGCTTTCTTT. The full variable domain, completed using reference TRBV5-1 and TRBJ1-1, is KAGVTQTPRYLIKTRGQQVTLSCSPISGHRSVSWYQQTPGQGLQFLFEYFSETQRNKGNFPGRFSGRQFSNSRSEMNVSTLELGDSALYLCASRAGTVNTEAFFGQGTRLTVV.

Turning to this clonotype: This clone may be a read error of a much larger clone one base away. The V and J genes are TRBV5-1 and TRBJ2-1; D not certain. The CDR3 loop spans 13 amino acids. Between the trimmed V and J ends, which lost 5 bases and 5 bases, there was a span of 11 bases. From germline, CDR1 is SGHRS and CDR2 YFSETQ. CDR3 bases: TGCGCCAGCAGTCCCCCCATGAACAATGAGCAGTTCTTC. It translates to CASSPPMNNEQFF.

In the case of this clonotype: A read error may account for a junction end that differs from germline. This chain uses TRBV4-1 with TRBJ2-1; no firm D call. This CDR3 is built from 16 residues. In germline, CDR1 is MGHRA, CDR2 YSYEKL. The CDR3 reads CASSQGKGMVVNEQFF. The CDR3 DNA reads as TGCGCGAGCAGCCAAGGGAAGGGAATGGTTGTAAATGAGCAGTTCTTC.

As regards this clonotype: Just one base apart from a much larger clone, this may be a read error. This sequence joins TRBV29-1 and TRBJ2-7, with D unresolved. The germline gives CDR1 SQVTM, CDR2 ANQGSEA. This CDR3 spans 13 amino acids. Between the trimmed V and J ends, which lost 4 bases and 7 bases, there was a span of 17 bases. CDR3 region: CSVGLDGRSEQYF. The CDR3 DNA sequence: TGCAGCGTTGGATTGGACGGGCGGTCGGAGCAGTACTTC.

About this clonotype: One end of the junction fails to match germline, which may point to a read error. The chain employs TRBV12-3 or TRBV12-4 and TRBJ1-3, with D tentatively TRBD1 (5 bases). The length of the CDR3 is 15 residues. CDR3 nucleotides: TGTGCAAGCAGTTTTGATGGGGGAGGTGGAAACACCATATATTTT. Its protein product is CASSFDGGGGNTIYF.

Regarding this clonotype: At one end the junction does not follow the germline gene, possibly because of a read error. The chain recombines TRBV6-6 with TRBJ1-5; D is unresolved. Germline V gives CDR1 MNHNY, CDR2 SVGAGI (reference sequence). The CDR3 has 12 amino acids. This chain's CDR3 is CASSYSKRPQHF. CDR3 DNA: TGTGCCAGCAGCTACTCGAAGCGGCCCCAGCATTTT.

The chain is built from TRBV4-2 and TRBJ1-5; D is possibly TRBD1 (6 bases). CDR1 and CDR2 from the germline V gene are LGHNA and YNFKEQ. With 0 bases removed from V and 7 bases from J, the gap between germline ends came to 16 bases. The CDR3 length is 16 residues. This CDR3 reads CASSQDWGHVGQPQHF. As DNA, the CDR3 is TGTGCCAGCAGCCAAGATTGGGGACATGTCGGCCAGCCCCAGCATTTT.

Notes on this clonotype: Relative to the germline gene, one junction end is altered; a read error may explain this. V usage is TRBV11-2 and J usage is TRBJ2-5, with D tentatively TRBD2 (6 bases). Germline V CDR1 and CDR2: SGHAT, FQNNGV. The CDR3 consists of 16 residues. CDR3: CTSRSRDSTYQESQYF. The CDR3 nucleotides are TGTACCAGCAGATCCCGGGACTCGACCTACCAAGAGAGCCAGTACTTC.

Notes on this clonotype: A clone one base away is much larger, so this may be a read error. The genes are TRBV30 and TRBJ1-1; TRBD1 aligns across 8 bases. J was trimmed by 0 bases and V by 4 bases; bases with no gene match: 1. Germline values: CDR1 GTSNPN, CDR2 SVGIG (reference sequence). This CDR3 has 13 residues. CDR3 bases: TGTGCCTGGATCAGGGGGCTGAACACTGAAGCTTTCTTT. Amino acids: CAWIRGLNTEAFF.

Comment on this clonotype: Because the CDR3 is missing its conserved closing phenylalanine or tryptophan, this is likely a read error. The chain recombines TRBV11-2 with TRBJ2-5, with no clear D. The CDR3 spans 11 residues. The germline gives CDR1 SGHAT, CDR2 FQNNGV. Here the CDR3 DNA reads TGTACCATCAGCTTAGAGGAGACCCAGTACGTC. The encoded protein is CTISLEETQYV.

Concerning this clonotype: The junction departs from germline at one end; a sequencing error may be responsible. The genes are TRBV7-8 and TRBJ2-7; 7 positions agree with TRBD1. This CDR3 contains 15 residues. Germline assignment: CDR1 SGHVS and CDR2 FQNEAQ. CDR3 in amino acids: CARSLGQGVVHEQYF. DNA for the CDR3: TGTGCCAGGAGCTTAGGGCAGGGGGTAGTTCACGAGCAATACTTC.

On this clonotype: Germline and junction disagree at one end, which may indicate a read error. The CDR3 spells CAGGARGPADAQYF. CDR3 nucleotides: TGTGCCGGAGGGGCACGGGGACCCGCAGATGCGCAGTATTTT. The rearrangement links TRBV11-2 to TRBJ2-3, with TRBD2 as a possible D gene (6 bases). CDR1 SGHAT and CDR2 FQNNGV come from the germline V gene. CDR3 length equals 14 residues.

About this clonotype itself: One end of the junction does not line up with germline, which may come from a read error. CDR3 in DNA: TGTGCCATCAGTGAAGTGGGGGGGACTAGACGTGGCTACACCTTC. The encoded protein is CAISEVGGTRRGYTF. The V call is TRBV6-1, the J call TRBJ1-2, with a tentative D call TRBD1 (5 bases). Germline V gene lookup returns CDR1 MNHNS and CDR2 SASEGT. The CDR3 runs to 15 residues.

As to this clonotype: This could be a read error, since a much larger clone is one nucleotide away. This chain uses TRBV12-3 or TRBV12-4 with TRBJ1-4, with a possible D match to TRBD1 (5 bases). The CDR3 is made up of 14 amino acids. Written as DNA, the CDR3 is TGTGCCAGCAGTTTCAATCGTCCGGGGGAAAATCTGTTTTTT. Its translation is CASSFNRPGENLFF.

A note on this clonotype: An end of the junction differs from the germline gene, which may be a read error. This chain joins TRBV28 and TRBJ2-5, with 8 bases fitting TRBD2. Germline V lookup: CDR1 MDHEN, CDR2 SYDVKM. This CDR3 comprises 13 residues. The CDR3 sequence is CAHWSGSWETQYF. In nucleotides, the CDR3 is TGTGCCCACTGGAGCGGGAGTTGGGAGACTCAGTATTTC.

This clonotype occurred many times. The rearrangement uses TRBV6-1 and TRBJ1-5; 12 bases line up with TRBD1. With 2 bases clipped from V and 5 bases from J, the junction kept 4 bases outside the gene matches. CDR1 and CDR2 from the germline V gene are MNHNS and SASEGT. The CDR3 totals 16 residues. The CDR3 DNA follows: TGTGCCAGCAGTGAATTAGGGACAGGGGGCGATCAGCCCCAGCATTTT. Residues: CASSELGTGGDQPQHF.

Regarding this clonotype: Because the CDR3 is missing its conserved closing phenylalanine or tryptophan, this is likely a read error. This chain uses TRBV18 with TRBJ2-1; 9 nucleotides agree with TRBD2. In germline, CDR1 is KGHSH, CDR2 LQKENI. Trimming at V came to 3 bases and at J to 1 base, leaving 7 bases not matched to a gene. CDR3 length: 17 residues. CDR3: CASSPMTSGVSYNEQFY. The CDR3 DNA reads TGTGCCAGCTCACCTATGACTAGCGGAGTTTCCTACAATGAGCAGTTCTAC.

The rearrangement uses TRBV5-1 and TRBJ1-1; 7 nucleotides line up with TRBD1. The V gene's germline CDR1 is SGHRS and CDR2 YFSETQ. This CDR3 is 14 amino acids long. The J segment lost 3 bases and the V segment lost 7 bases, leaving 9 bases of the junction unmatched. CDR3 protein: CASRIWTGDTEAFF. As DNA, the CDR3 is TGCGCCAGCCGTATATGGACAGGTGACACTGAAGCTTTCTTT.

Regarding this clonotype: Compared with germline, one end of the junction differs, possibly owing to a read error. V is TRBV29-1 and J is TRBJ2-3; 10 nucleotides agree with TRBD1. Germline-derived CDR1 and CDR2 are SQVTM and ANQGSEA. The CDR3 has 14 amino acids. This CDR3 is CSVAGTGVEDKQYF. Written as DNA, the CDR3 is TGCAGCGTTGCTGGGACAGGGGTCGAAGATAAGCAGTATTTT.

In the case of this clonotype: Its ends do not fully match the called genes, so a read error is possible. This CDR3 reads CASSQDSGARDEEYF. CDR3 bases: TGTGCCAGCAGCCAAGATAGCGGCGCCCGGGACGAGGAGTACTTC. The chain is built from TRBV4-2 and TRBJ2-7; possible D gene TRBD2, 6 bases. This CDR3 is built from 15 residues. Germline values: CDR1 LGHNA, CDR2 YNFKEQ.

As concerns this clonotype: The conserved final phenylalanine or tryptophan is absent from the CDR3, which likely points to a read error. The chain employs TRBV10-3 and TRBJ1-1, with 8 bases that match TRBD1. CDR3 length: 15 residues. Germline V gives CDR1 ENHRY, CDR2 SYGVKD. The CDR3 nucleotides read TGTGCCATCGGTCCAGGGGGCGATCGGAACACTGAGGCTTTCCTT. This encodes CAIGPGGDRNTEAFL.

With regard to this clonotype: A read error may produce the germline difference seen at one junction end. The chain couples TRBV11-3 to TRBJ1-1; 7 bases map to TRBD1. Germline V gene sequence: CDR1 SGHNT, CDR2 YENEEA. The CDR3 length is 13 residues. CDR3 nucleotide sequence: TGTACCAGCAACTTAGCAGGGGGGACTGAAGCTTTCTTC. It encodes CTSNLAGGTEAFF.

This clonotype appeared many times. The chain recombines TRBV7-9 with TRBJ1-1, with a tentative D call TRBD1 (6 bases). From germline, CDR1 is SEHNR and CDR2 FQNEAQ (reference sequence). V was trimmed by 5 bases and J by 0 bases, leaving 13 bases between them. This CDR3 is built from 15 residues. The DNA of the CDR3 is TGTGCCAGCAGCCCTCAGGGGCTAATGAACACTGAAGCTTTCTTT. Protein: CASSPQGLMNTEAFF.

This clonotype was seen at least ten times. An end of the junction differs from the germline gene, which may be a read error. Here the CDR3 DNA reads TGTGCCAGCAGCCACCCCCCGGGGGATCCCGCGAACACCGGGGAGCTGCTTTTT. Protein sequence: CASSHPPGDPANTGELLF. V usage is TRBV5-5 and J usage is TRBJ2-2; TRBD2 is a possible D gene (6 bases). The CDR3 contains 18 residues. Germline-derived CDR1 and CDR2 are SGHKS and YYEKEE (reference sequence).

As for this clonotype: A read error may explain this, as a much larger clone is one base away. This sequence joins TRBV7-8 and TRBJ1-5; weak D call: TRBD1 (6 bases). There are 17 residues in the CDR3. Germline V gives CDR1 SGHVS, CDR2 FQNEAQ. CDR3 sequence: CASSSKWGGLSSQPQHF. CDR3 nucleotide sequence: TGTGCCAGCAGTTCCAAATGGGGGGGCCTTAGCAGTCAGCCCCAGCATTTT.